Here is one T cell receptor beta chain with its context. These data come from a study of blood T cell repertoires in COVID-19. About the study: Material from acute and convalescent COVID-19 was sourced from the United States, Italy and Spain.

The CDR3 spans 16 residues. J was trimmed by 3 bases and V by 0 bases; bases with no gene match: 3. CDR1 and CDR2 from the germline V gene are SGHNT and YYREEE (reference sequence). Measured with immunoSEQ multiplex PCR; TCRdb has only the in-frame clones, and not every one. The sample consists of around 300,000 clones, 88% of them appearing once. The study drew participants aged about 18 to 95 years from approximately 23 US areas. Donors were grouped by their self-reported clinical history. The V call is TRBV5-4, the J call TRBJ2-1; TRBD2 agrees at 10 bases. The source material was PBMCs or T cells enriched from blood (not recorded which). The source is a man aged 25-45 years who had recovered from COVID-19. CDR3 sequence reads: CASSLVTSGNYNEQFF. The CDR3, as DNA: TGTGCCAGCAGCTTGGTTACTAGCGGGAACTACAATGAGCAGTTCTTC.